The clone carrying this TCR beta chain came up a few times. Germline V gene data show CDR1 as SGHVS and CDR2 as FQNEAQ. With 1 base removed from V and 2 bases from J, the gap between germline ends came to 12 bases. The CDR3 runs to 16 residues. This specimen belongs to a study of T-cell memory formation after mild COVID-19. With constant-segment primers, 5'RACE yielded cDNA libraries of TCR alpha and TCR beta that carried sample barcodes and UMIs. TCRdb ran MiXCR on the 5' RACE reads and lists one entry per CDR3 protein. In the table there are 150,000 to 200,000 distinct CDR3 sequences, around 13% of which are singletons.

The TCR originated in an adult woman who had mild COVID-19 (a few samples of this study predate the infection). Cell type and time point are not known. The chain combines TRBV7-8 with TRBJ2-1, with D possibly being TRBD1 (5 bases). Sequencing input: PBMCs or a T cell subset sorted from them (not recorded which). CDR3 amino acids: CASSLGHRSPYNEQFF. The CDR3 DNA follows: TGTGCCAGCAGCTTAGGTCACAGGTCTCCCTACAATGAGCAGTTCTTC.